These 3 T cell receptor beta chains came from one sample sequenced in a study of cytomegalovirus exposure and HLA in healthy donors. A multiplex PCR was run with 60 Vbeta primers and 13 Jbeta primers. Clones were sequenced by immunoSEQ multiplex PCR, and TCRdb holds only the in-frame ones, with some missing. The repertoire consists of around 130,000 clones, with approximately 80% occurring once and the leading ten covering 2.7%. The sequenced sample was PBMCs. These receptors came from a boy aged 2 to 10 in good health and CMV-seronegative.

The V gene is TRBV5-4, the J gene TRBJ1-1; possible D gene TRBD1, 5 bases. CDR1 is SGHNT, CDR2 YYREEE, per germline (reference sequence). The V end lost 0 bases, the J end lost 3 bases, and 12 bases lay between the germline ends. The CDR3 loop spans 15 amino acids. The CDR3 loop reads CASSLVLGVHTEAFF. The DNA for the CDR3 is TGTGCCAGCAGCTTGGTGTTAGGGGTTCACACTGAAGCTTTCTTT.

The chain has TRBV7-9 and TRBJ2-7, with D perhaps TRBD1 (6 bases). V was clipped by 5 bases and J by 3 bases, with 11 bases between them. This CDR3 has 13 residues. Germline V gene sequence: CDR1 SEHNR, CDR2 FQNEAQ (reference sequence). The CDR3 nucleotides are TGTGCCAGCAGCCAGGGGCGTGGCTACGAGCAGTACGTC. The encoded protein is CASSQGRGYEQYV.

This rearrangement joins TRBV7-9 to TRBJ2-1, with a possible D match to TRBD1 (6 bases). This CDR3 is 14 amino acids long. Trimming stripped 5 bases from V and 9 bases from J, with 17 bases between. Germline CDR1 reads SEHNR; CDR2 reads FQNEAQ (reference sequence). The CDR3 reads CASSQGQLFSEQFF. CDR3 sequence (DNA): TGTGCCAGCAGCCAAGGACAGTTATTTAGTGAGCAGTTCTTC.